The TCR beta chain under discussion was sequenced for a study of blood T cell repertoires in COVID-19. Study overall: Sample material is recorded as cDNA or gDNA derived from T cells, B-cell-depleted T cells, or PBMCs.

V lost 3 bases to trimming and J lost 3 bases; unmatched junction nucleotides: 4. CDR3 length: 16 amino acids. CDR1 and CDR2 (germline): LGHNA, YNFKEQ. Per the original data handling: Reference gene primer amplification in the assay estimated nucleated cell counts. Sequencing was performed with immunoSEQ multiplex PCR; in TCRdb, only in-frame clones are kept and a portion is missing. V and J calls and clone size are given by that table; D and trimming were obtained from the DNA. The sample contains 84,000 or so clones, around 90% of which appear only once. The rearrangement joins TRBV4-2 to TRBJ2-1; 11 nucleotides line up with TRBD2. The TCR comes from a man aged 70-80 years with acute or convalescent COVID-19. The specimen sequenced was peripheral blood. This chain's CDR3 is CASSHSTSGSYNEQFF. The CDR3 DNA follows: TGTGCCAGCAGCCATTCTACTAGCGGGAGCTACAATGAGCAGTTCTTC.